Listed below are T cell receptor beta chains from one sample, sequenced in a study of shared clonotypes between healthy human individuals. Profiled with immunoSEQ multiplex PCR; TCRdb holds only in-frame clones, not every one. The sample has roughly 2 million clones; roughly 95% are singletons. Sample: naive CD4+ T cells sorted from blood. Receptors originate from a man between 18 and 29 years old in good health. The CDR3 runs from the conserved cysteine through the conserved F or W. A D gene is named only where the DNA matches it firmly. The size entry is marked missing in some rows and otherwise reads once, few, many or a size class.

abundance,d_gene,v_gene,j_gene,CDR3aa,CDR3nt
NA,NA,TRBV11-3,TRBJ2-2,CASSSARGTGELFF,TGTGCCAGCAGCTCGGCCAGGGGCACCGGGGAGCTGTTTTTT
NA,NA,TRBV27,TRBJ2-7,CASSSGHYLGEQYF,TGTGCCAGCAGTTCTGGACACTATCTCGGGGAGCAGTACTTC
NA,TRBD1,TRBV19,TRBJ1-1,CASSPRTGGSFF,TGTGCCAGTAGTCCTCGGACAGGGGGGTCTTTCTTT
NA,NA,TRBV28,TRBJ2-7,CASSLLSASSHF,TGTGCCAGCAGTTTATTGTCGGCTAGCTCGCACTTC
NA,NA,TRBV7-9,TRBJ1-4,CASTRQGGEKLFF,TGTGCCAGCACCAGGCAGGGCGGAGAAAAACTGTTTTTT
NA,TRBD1,TRBV2,TRBJ1-6,CASSEPTGTANSPLHF,TGTGCCAGCAGTGAACCAACTGGGACAGCCAATTCACCCCTCCACTTT
NA,NA,TRBV28,TRBJ2-7,CASSLDRAYEQYF,TGTGCCAGCAGTTTAGACCGCGCCTACGAGCAGTACTTC
once,NA,TRBV5-4,TRBJ2-7,CASSPGLFLYEQYF,TGTGCCAGCAGCCCGGGACTTTTTCTGTACGAGCAGTACTTC
NA,NA,TRBV5-6,TRBJ2-5,CASSFYGQGGETQYF,TGTGCCAGCAGCTTTTACGGCCAGGGGGGAGAGACCCAGTACTTC
NA,NA,TRBV20-1,TRBJ2-5,CSAYRSETQYF,TGCAGTGCTTACAGGTCCGAGACCCAGTACTTC
once,TRBD1,TRBV18,TRBJ2-3,CASSDRGLVTDTQYF,TGTGCCAGCTCGGACAGGGGTCTTGTCACAGATACGCAGTATTTT
NA,TRBD2,TRBV27,TRBJ2-5,CASSLRGSHQETQYF,TGTGCCAGCAGTTTACGCGGGAGCCATCAAGAGACCCAGTACTTC